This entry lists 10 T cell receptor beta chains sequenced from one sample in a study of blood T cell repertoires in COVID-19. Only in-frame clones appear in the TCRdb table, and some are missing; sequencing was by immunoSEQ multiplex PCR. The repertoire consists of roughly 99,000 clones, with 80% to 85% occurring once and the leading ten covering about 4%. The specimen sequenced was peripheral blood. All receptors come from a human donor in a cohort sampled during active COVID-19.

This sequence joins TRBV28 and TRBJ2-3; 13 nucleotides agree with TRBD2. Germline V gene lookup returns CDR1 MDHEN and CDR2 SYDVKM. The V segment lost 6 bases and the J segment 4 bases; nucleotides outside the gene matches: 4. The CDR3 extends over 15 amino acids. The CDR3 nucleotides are TGTGCCAGCAGAGGGACTAGCGGGATATCAGATACGCAGTATTTT. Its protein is CASRGTSGISDTQYF.

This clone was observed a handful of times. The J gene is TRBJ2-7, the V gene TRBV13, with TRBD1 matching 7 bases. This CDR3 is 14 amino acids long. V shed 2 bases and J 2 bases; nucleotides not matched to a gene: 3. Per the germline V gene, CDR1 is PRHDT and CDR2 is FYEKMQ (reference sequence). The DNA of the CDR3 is TGTGCCAGCAGCTTACGGCAGGGGGCCTACGAGCAGTACGTC. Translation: CASSLRQGAYEQYV.

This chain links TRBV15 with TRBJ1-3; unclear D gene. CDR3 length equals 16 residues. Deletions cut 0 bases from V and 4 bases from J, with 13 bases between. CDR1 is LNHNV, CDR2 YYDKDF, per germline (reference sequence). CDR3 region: CATSRDEGLLGNTIYF. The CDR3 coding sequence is TGTGCCACCAGCAGAGATGAAGGACTGCTCGGAAACACCATATATTTT.

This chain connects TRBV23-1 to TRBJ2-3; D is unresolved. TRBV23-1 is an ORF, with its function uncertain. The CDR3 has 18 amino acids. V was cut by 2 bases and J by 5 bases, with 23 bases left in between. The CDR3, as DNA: TGCGCCAGCAGTCAACTATCGGTCTATACAGCCGCCGGAGATACGCAGTATTTT. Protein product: CASSQLSVYTAAGDTQYF.

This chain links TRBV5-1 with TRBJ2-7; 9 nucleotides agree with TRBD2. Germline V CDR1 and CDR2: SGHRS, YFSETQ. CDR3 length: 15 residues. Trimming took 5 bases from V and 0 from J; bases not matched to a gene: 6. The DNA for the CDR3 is TGCGCCAGCAGGTTTACTAGCGGGTACTCCTACGAGCAGTACTTC. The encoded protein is CASRFTSGYSYEQYF.

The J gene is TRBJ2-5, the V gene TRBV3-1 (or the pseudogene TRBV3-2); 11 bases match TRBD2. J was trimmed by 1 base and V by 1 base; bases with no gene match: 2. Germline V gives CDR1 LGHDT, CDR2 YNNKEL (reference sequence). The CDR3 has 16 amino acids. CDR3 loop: CASSQGLAGGQETQYF. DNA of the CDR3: TGTGCCAGCAGCCAAGGTCTAGCGGGAGGCCAAGAGACCCAGTACTTC.

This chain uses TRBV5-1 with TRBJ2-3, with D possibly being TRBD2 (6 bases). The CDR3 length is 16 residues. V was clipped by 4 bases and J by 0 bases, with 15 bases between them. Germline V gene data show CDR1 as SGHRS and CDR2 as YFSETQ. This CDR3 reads CASSLDGTASTDTQYF. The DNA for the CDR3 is TGCGCCAGCAGCCTCGACGGGACTGCTAGCACAGATACGCAGTATTTT. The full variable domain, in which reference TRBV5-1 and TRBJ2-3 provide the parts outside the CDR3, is KAGVTQTPRYLIKTRGQQVTLSCSPISGHRSVSWYQQTPGQGLQFLFEYFSETQRNKGNFPGRFSGRQFSNSRSEMNVSTLELGDSALYLCASSLDGTASTDTQYFGPGTRLTVL.

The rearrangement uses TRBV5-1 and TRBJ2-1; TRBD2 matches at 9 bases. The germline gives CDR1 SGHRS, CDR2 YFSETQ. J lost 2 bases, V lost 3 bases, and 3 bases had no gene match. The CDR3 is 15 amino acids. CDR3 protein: CASSSVAGAYNEQFF. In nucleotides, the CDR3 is TGCGCCAGCAGCTCCGTAGCGGGAGCCTACAATGAGCAGTTCTTC.

The CDR3 loop is CAWGSRGQGEAFF. The CDR3, as DNA: TGTGCCTGGGGGAGCAGGGGGCAGGGGGAAGCTTTCTTT. This sequence joins TRBV30 and TRBJ1-1; 8 bases agree with TRBD1. After removal of 5 bases from V and 8 bases from J, the junction contained 10 bases not matched to a gene. Germline CDR1 is GTSNPN and CDR2 is SVGIG (reference sequence). CDR3 length equals 13 residues.

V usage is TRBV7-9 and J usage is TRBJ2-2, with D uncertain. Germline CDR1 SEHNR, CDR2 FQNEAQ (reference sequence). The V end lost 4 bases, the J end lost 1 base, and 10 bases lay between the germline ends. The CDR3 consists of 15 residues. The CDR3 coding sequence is TGTGCCAGCAGCTCCTCAGGTGGGAACACCGGGGAGCTGTTTTTT. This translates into CASSSSGGNTGELFF.